Below are 12 T cell receptor beta chains sequenced from a single sample in a study of preoperative IRX-2 immunotherapy in early breast cancer. Treatment given: preoperative locoregional IRX-2 cytokine immunotherapy. The method was immunoSEQ multiplex PCR; TCRdb's version includes in-frame clones alone and lacks a portion of them. The sample lists around 34,000 clones; roughly four fifths were seen once. The starting material was lymph node tissue, obtained from a patient treated with IRX-2 immunotherapy. These receptors were obtained from a human donor with breast cancer.

This clone occurred a few times. V usage is TRBV19 and J usage is TRBJ1-4; possibly TRBD1 for D (6 bases). V was clipped by 6 bases and J by 4 bases, with 15 bases between them. CDR3 length equals 15 residues. Germline loops: CDR1 LNHDA, CDR2 SQIVND (reference sequence). The CDR3 region is CASSPTGSINEKLFF. The DNA of the CDR3 is TGTGCCAGTAGCCCCACAGGGAGCATTAATGAAAAACTGTTTTTT.

This sequence joins TRBV19 and TRBJ2-5; TRBD1 matches 7 bases. Losses at the gene ends were 6 bases for V and 5 bases for J; bases not matched to a gene: 12. Per germline, CDR1 LNHDA and CDR2 SQIVND (reference sequence). This CDR3 is built from 15 residues. The CDR3 DNA is TGTGCCAGTAGCAATTTTCTAGGGGGCTCGGAGACCCAGTACTTC. Its protein product is CASSNFLGGSETQYF.

This clone turned up a few times. The CDR3 loop reads CATSLPGLAYEQYF. For the CDR3, the DNA is TGTGCCACCAGCCTACCGGGACTTGCATACGAGCAGTACTTC. The rearrangement joins TRBV15 to TRBJ2-7; D is possibly TRBD2 (6 bases). The CDR3 contains 14 residues. V was trimmed by 5 bases and J by 4 bases, leaving 15 bases between them. The V gene's germline CDR1 is LNHNV and CDR2 YYDKDF (reference sequence).

The chain has TRBV6-8 and TRBJ2-2; D uncertain. Looked up from germline, CDR1 is MNHGY and CDR2 is SAAAGT. The V end lost 3 bases, the J end lost 8 bases, and 10 bases lay between the germline ends. The CDR3 has 13 amino acids. CDR3 sequence: CASSYLGLGELFF. The CDR3 DNA sequence: TGTGCCAGCAGTTATTTGGGTTTGGGGGAGCTGTTTTTT.

V usage is TRBV2 and J usage is TRBJ1-2, with no clear D. Trimming took 5 bases from V and 4 from J, leaving 8 bases between them. The CDR3 contains 12 residues. CDR1 SNHLY and CDR2 FYNNEI come from the germline V gene. This CDR3 is CASSWTVYGYTF. CDR3 in DNA: TGTGCCAGCAGTTGGACGGTCTATGGCTACACCTTC.

The chain's CDR3 is CASSLQGAGQPQHF. The CDR3 nucleotides are TGTGCCAGCAGTTTACAGGGGGCAGGACAGCCCCAGCATTTT. The chain combines TRBV28 with TRBJ1-5, with TRBD1 identical over 8 bases. In germline, CDR1 is MDHEN, CDR2 SYDVKM. The CDR3 covers 14 residues. The ends lost 2 bases at V and 7 bases at J; junction bases unmatched: 4. The full variable domain, rest sourced from reference TRBV28 and TRBJ1-5, is DVKVTQSSRYLVKRTGEKVFLECVQDMDHENMFWYRQDPGLGLRLIYFSYDVKMKEKGDIPEGYSVSREKKERFSLILESASTNQTSMYLCASSLQGAGQPQHFGDGTRLSIL.

The gene calls are TRBV5-1 and TRBJ1-2, with D maybe TRBD1 (6 bases). The ends were cut back, 0 bases at V and 8 bases at J, with 20 bases in the middle. The CDR3 contains 16 residues. Germline loops: CDR1 SGHRS, CDR2 YFSETQ. CDR3 in amino acids: CASSLALGGPARGYTF. The CDR3, as DNA: TGCGCCAGCAGCTTGGCCTTGGGGGGGCCCGCGAGGGGCTACACCTTC.

The chain joins TRBV18 to TRBJ2-7, with 10 bases lining up with TRBD1. Losses at the gene ends were 3 bases for V and 3 bases for J; bases not matched to a gene: 2. From germline, CDR1 is KGHSH and CDR2 LQKENI. The CDR3 loop spans 14 amino acids. The CDR3, as DNA: TGTGCCAGCTCACCGACAGGGGGCGACTACGAGCAGTACTTC. Its translation: CASSPTGGDYEQYF.

The chain recombines TRBV7-8 with TRBJ2-1, with D unresolved. V was pared by 2 bases and J by 12 bases, with 14 bases between. The CDR3 is 13 residues long. The germline gives CDR1 SGHVS, CDR2 FQNEAQ. The chain's CDR3 is CASSLQARVGQFF. The CDR3 DNA follows: TGTGCCAGCAGCTTACAGGCACGGGTTGGGCAGTTCTTC.

This clone was observed a single time. This chain uses TRBV7-8 with TRBJ2-5, with TRBD1 matching 9 bases. Germline V CDR1 and CDR2: SGHVS, FQNEAQ. CDR3 size: 14 residues. The V gene end was trimmed by 4 bases and the J gene end by 2 bases; junction bases not matched to a gene: 2. The CDR3 loop reads CASSSGQGQETQYF. The CDR3 nucleotides are TGTGCCAGCAGCTCCGGACAGGGGCAAGAGACCCAGTACTTC.

The V and J genes are TRBV11-3 and TRBJ2-2, with 12 bases fitting TRBD2. Germline assignment: CDR1 SGHNT and CDR2 YENEEA. After removal of 4 bases from V and 5 bases from J, the junction contained 8 bases not matched to a gene. The CDR3 totals 17 residues. CDR3: CASSSRLAGGPTGELFF. The CDR3 nucleotides read TGTGCCAGCAGCTCCCGGCTAGCGGGAGGGCCGACCGGGGAGCTGTTTTTT.

The V call is TRBV7-6, the J call TRBJ2-1; D is possibly TRBD1 or TRBD2 (5 bases each). The CDR3 contains 18 residues. CDR1 and CDR2 (germline): SGHVS, FNYEAQ. V lost 6 bases and J lost 1, with 22 bases in between. The DNA of the CDR3 is TGTGCCAGCAGTGCGACCGGGGCCGCCTTGACTTCCTACAATGAGCAGTTCTTC. Amino acids: CASSATGAALTSYNEQFF.